The rows below give T cell receptor beta chains drawn from one sample of a study of shared clonotypes between healthy human individuals. This table comes from immunoSEQ multiplex PCR, and its TCRdb copy is limited to in-frame clones, with some not included. The data show around 1.9 million clones, just over 90% seen once. Material: naive CD8+ T cells from PBMCs. Receptors were obtained from a man in his late teens or twenties in good health. Some clones in this sample may be carry-over from other donors' samples. CDR3s include the opening cysteine and the closing phenylalanine or tryptophan. A D gene is named only where the DNA matches it firmly. Rows give clone size only sometimes, using once, few, many, or a class for an expanded clone.

cdr3_aa cdr3_nt v_call clone_size d_call j_call
CASSTGTGGLRKLFF TGTGCCAGCAGCACCGGGACAGGGGGCCTTCGAAAACTGTTTTTT TRBV5-6 once TRBD1 TRBJ1-4
CASRGVVQGSGETQYF TGTGCCAGCAGAGGGGTCGTCCAGGGTTCAGGCGAGACCCAGTACTTC TRBV11-2 . . TRBJ2-5
CASSEDRGNSNQPQHF TGTGCCAGCAGCGAGGACAGGGGTAATAGCAATCAGCCCCAGCATTTT TRBV28 few TRBD1 TRBJ1-5
CASSSKNLAGRETQYF TGTGCCAGCAGCTCCAAAAATTTAGCGGGAAGGGAGACCCAGTACTTC TRBV7-2 . TRBD2 TRBJ2-5
CASSSLATIYEQYF TGTGCCAGCAGCTCACTAGCGACGATCTACGAGCAGTACTTC TRBV28 . TRBD2 TRBJ2-7
CASSLVNEKLFF TGTGCCAGCAGCTTGGTAAATGAAAAACTGTTTTTT TRBV11-2 . . TRBJ1-4
CASSLETGASYEQYF TGCGCCAGCAGCTTGGAAACAGGGGCATCCTACGAGCAGTACTTC TRBV5-1 . TRBD1 TRBJ2-7
CASSVTGAKNIQYF TGTGCCAGCAGCGTGACCGGGGCCAAAAACATTCAGTACTTC TRBV9 . . TRBJ2-4
CASSLVLGNEKLFF TGTGCCAGCAGTTTAGTCCTGGGAAATGAAAAACTGTTTTTT TRBV27 . . TRBJ1-4
CASSLQTGHWNEKLFF TGTGCCAGCAGCTTACAGACAGGGCACTGGAATGAAAAACTGTTTTTT TRBV7-6 . TRBD1 TRBJ1-4
CASSRMDILNYGYTF TGTGCCAGCAGCCGTATGGACATCCTTAACTATGGCTACACCTTC TRBV7-9 . . TRBJ1-2
CASSLVMGQEAFF TGTGCCAGCAGTTTAGTAATGGGTCAAGAAGCTTTCTTT TRBV27 . . TRBJ1-1
CASSARQGGGYGYTF TGTGCCAGCAGCGCGAGACAGGGGGGCGGCTATGGCTACACCTTC TRBV9 . TRBD1 TRBJ1-2
CASSLGQGLYGYTF TGTGCCAGCAGCCTCGGACAGGGACTTTATGGCTACACCTTC TRBV7-9 . TRBD1 TRBJ1-2
CASSQSPSHFSSYNEQFF TGCGCCAGCAGCCAATCCCCTTCCCACTTCAGCTCCTACAATGAGCAGTTCTTC TRBV4-3 . . TRBJ2-1
CASSPPGVNTEAFF TGTGCCAGCTCACCACCGGGGGTGAACACTGAAGCTTTCTTT TRBV18 . . TRBJ1-1
CASSPDYSGTQYF TGTGCCAGCAGCCCCGACTATTCCGGGACCCAGTACTTC TRBV7-7 few . TRBJ2-5
CASSGGRGGGYTF TGTGCCAGCAGCGGAGGGCGTGGGGGAGGCTACACCTTC TRBV9 . . TRBJ1-2
CASSPTGNYGYTF TGTGCCAGCAGCCCCACAGGGAACTATGGCTACACCTTC TRBV6-1 . . TRBJ1-2
CASSRQTGNEQFF TGTGCCAGCAGCCGACAAACAGGCAATGAGCAGTTCTTC TRBV5-4 once . TRBJ2-1
CASSPGRMSSYEQYF TGTGCCAGCTCCCCCGGGAGAATGAGCTCCTACGAGCAGTACTTC TRBV27 . . TRBJ2-7
CASSPSAQQGAYYGYTF TGCGCCAGCAGCCCCTCGGCGCAACAGGGGGCTTACTATGGCTACACCTTC TRBV4-1 . TRBD1 TRBJ1-2
CASSESGTTLSYEQYF TGCGCCAGCAGTGAGTCGGGGACGACCTTGAGCTACGAGCAGTACTTC TRBV10-2 . . TRBJ2-7
CASSPLPTENTGELFF TGTGCCAGCAGTCCCTTACCGACCGAGAACACCGGGGAGCTGTTTTTT TRBV27 . . TRBJ2-2
CASSPRRGDNEQFF TGTGCCAGCAGCCCCCGTCGGGGTGACAATGAGCAGTTCTTC TRBV9 . . TRBJ2-1
CASSQGGGTGLNYGYTF TGTGCCAGCAGTCAAGGTGGAGGGACAGGCCTTAACTATGGCTACACCTTC TRBV2 . TRBD1 TRBJ1-2
CASSQVAGDPDTQYF TGCGCCAGCAGCCAAGTAGCGGGAGATCCAGATACGCAGTATTTT TRBV4-1 . TRBD2 TRBJ2-3
CASQGDRGEQYF TGTGCCAGCCAAGGGGACAGGGGAGAGCAGTACTTC TRBV13 . TRBD1 TRBJ2-7
CASSLREYNEQFF TGTGCCAGCAGTTTACGGGAGTACAATGAGCAGTTCTTC TRBV28 . . TRBJ2-1
CASSLKREVYEQYF TGTGCCAGCAGTTTAAAGCGGGAGGTCTACGAGCAGTACTTC TRBV28 . TRBD2 TRBJ2-7
CASSLNRGVNEQFF TGCGCCAGCAGCCTTAATAGGGGGGTCAATGAGCAGTTCTTC TRBV5-1 . . TRBJ2-1
CASSPRTGENTGELFF TGTGCCAGCAGCCCTCGGACAGGGGAGAACACCGGGGAGCTGTTTTTT TRBV11-2 . TRBD1 TRBJ2-2
CAWSVGSSGNTIYF TGTGCCTGGAGTGTAGGAAGCTCTGGAAACACCATATATTTT TRBV30 . . TRBJ1-3